Presented here are 30 T cell receptor beta chains from one specimen sequenced in a study of long-term antiretroviral therapy in people with HIV. Survey-level immunoSEQ v3.0 assays were run. Assay used: immunoSEQ multiplex PCR; TCRdb lists only in-frame clones, some missing. The data hold 9,500 to 15,000 clones, with over 80% observed a single time. Sample: unsorted PBMCs, taken 3.4 years after starting antiretroviral therapy. All receptors derive from a man between 35 and 55 years old with HIV.

The CDR3 reads CASSLRGAWIYEQYF. The CDR3, as DNA: TGTGCCAGCAGCTTAAGGGGGGCTTGGATTTACGAGCAGTACTTC. J is TRBJ2-7 and V is TRBV7-2; D may match TRBD1 or TRBD2 (6 bases each). The V gene lost 2 bases and the J gene lost 4 bases, with 15 bases spanning the gap. Germline CDR1 reads SGHTA; CDR2 reads FQGNSA. This CDR3 is built from 15 residues.

The chain carries TRBV5-1 and TRBJ2-1, with D possibly TRBD1 on 6 matching bases. Trimming stripped 2 bases from V and 7 bases from J, with 16 bases between. The CDR3 consists of 15 residues. In germline, CDR1 is SGHRS, CDR2 YFSETQ. The CDR3, as DNA: TGCGCCAGCAGCTTAGAACAGGGAGTAGGAAATGAGCAGTTCTTC. Amino acid sequence: CASSLEQGVGNEQFF.

This chain joins TRBV7-9 and TRBJ1-1, with D possibly TRBD1 on 5 matching bases. V lost 1 base, J lost 4 bases, and 10 bases lay in between. This CDR3 region has 14 residues. Germline V gene data show CDR1 as SEHNR and CDR2 as FQNEAQ (reference sequence). CDR3 amino acids: CASSLVGAGTEAFF. The CDR3, as DNA: TGTGCCAGCAGCTTAGTCGGGGCGGGCACTGAAGCTTTCTTT. Supplemented by reference TRBV7-9 and TRBJ1-1, the full variable domain reads DTGVSQNPRHKITKRGQNVTFRCDPISEHNRLYWYRQTLGQGPEFLTYFQNEAQLEKSRLLSDRFSAERPKGSFSTLEIQRTEQGDSAMYLCASSLVGAGTEAFFGQGTRLTVV.

To note about this clone: The junction does not match germline at one end; this may be a read error. The genes are TRBV29-1 and TRBJ2-1, with 8 bases fitting TRBD1. The germline CDR1 and CDR2 sequences are SQVTM and ANQGSEA. The CDR3 length is 18 residues. The DNA of the CDR3 is TGCAGCGGTGAAACCGGGACAGGCCCAAAGAGCTCCTACAATGAGCAGTTCTTC. This translates into CSGETGTGPKSSYNEQFF.

The chain joins TRBV27 to TRBJ2-2; D gene ambiguous. The CDR3 totals 16 residues. Between the trimmed V and J ends, which lost 5 bases and 0 bases, there was a span of 13 bases. Germline V lookup: CDR1 MNHEY, CDR2 SMNVEV (reference sequence). The CDR3 loop is CASSNPWGSNTGELFF. The CDR3 nucleotides read TGTGCCAGCAGTAACCCTTGGGGATCGAACACCGGGGAGCTGTTTTTT.

V gene TRBV4-3 combines with J gene TRBJ1-4, with D perhaps matching TRBD1 (6 bases). The germline V and J ends were trimmed by 1 base and 8 bases, with 8 bases remaining between them. The CDR3 contains 13 residues. The germline V gene encodes CDR1 LGHNA and CDR2 YSLEER. CDR3 sequence: CASSQVGGEKLFF. CDR3 in DNA: TGCGCCAGCAGCCAAGTAGGGGGGGAAAAACTGTTTTTT.

This sequence joins TRBV7-3 and TRBJ2-1, with D perhaps matching TRBD2 (6 bases). Germline V gene lookup returns CDR1 SGHTA and CDR2 FQGTGA. Trimming left V 0 bases short and J 6 bases short, with 9 bases between. The CDR3 runs to 14 residues. CDR3 nucleotides: TGTGCCAGCAGCTTAACTAGCGGAACCAATGAGCAGTTCTTC. It is translated as CASSLTSGTNEQFF.

V and J are TRBV4-3 and TRBJ2-3, with TRBD2 matching over 10 bases. The CDR3 contains 15 residues. V trimming: 2 bases; J trimming: 6 bases; junction bases outside the gene matches: 5. Germline CDR1 reads LGHNA; CDR2 reads YSLEER. This CDR3 reads CASSQKREGGDTQYF. In nucleotides, the CDR3 is TGCGCCAGCAGCCAAAAGCGGGAGGGGGGGGATACGCAGTATTTT.

This clone was detected only a few times. The rearrangement joins TRBV5-1 to TRBJ1-4; no clear D. CDR1 is SGHRS, CDR2 YFSETQ, per germline. This CDR3 has 14 amino acids. V was cut by 2 bases and J by 7 bases, with 12 bases left in between. The CDR3 sequence is CASSFRGDGEKLFF. In nucleotides, the CDR3 is TGCGCCAGCAGCTTTAGAGGAGATGGTGAAAAACTGTTTTTT.

J is TRBJ1-2 and V is TRBV25-1, with a possible D match to TRBD1 (6 bases). Germline-derived CDR1 and CDR2 are MGHDK and SYGVNS. Deletions cut 10 bases from V and 3 bases from J, with 18 bases between. The CDR3 spans 14 residues. The CDR3 spells CATPVGGEHYGYTF. The CDR3, as DNA: TGTGCCACCCCTGTCGGGGGCGAGCACTATGGCTACACCTTC.

This chain joins TRBV5-5 and TRBJ1-2, with 7 bases identical to TRBD1. J gave up 4 bases and V 1 base, and 16 bases lay outside the gene matches. Per the germline V gene, CDR1 is SGHKS and CDR2 is YYEKEE (reference sequence). This CDR3 has 18 amino acids. The CDR3 here is CASSLIERQDREGYGYTF. The CDR3, as DNA: TGTGCCAGCAGCTTGATTGAGCGACAAGACAGGGAGGGCTATGGCTACACCTTC.

The chain carries TRBV7-8 and TRBJ1-5; 9 bases agree with TRBD1. The CDR3 length is 15 residues. The V gene end was trimmed by 5 bases and the J gene end by 7 bases; junction bases not matched to a gene: 9. Per germline, CDR1 SGHVS and CDR2 FQNEAQ. The CDR3 is CASSRVQGARQPQHF. The CDR3 DNA is TGTGCCAGCAGCCGAGTACAGGGGGCACGGCAGCCCCAGCATTTT.

V gene TRBV27 combines with J gene TRBJ2-2; 8 nucleotides line up with TRBD2. V dropped 8 bases and J dropped 2; count of bases not matched to a gene: 4. CDR3 length: 14 residues. Germline V gene data show CDR1 as MNHEY and CDR2 as SMNVEV (reference sequence). CDR3 loop: CASGTRSNTGELFF. The DNA of the CDR3 is TGTGCCAGCGGGACTAGGAGCAACACCGGGGAGCTGTTTTTT.

The chain employs TRBV7-9 and TRBJ2-7; D uncertain. Trimming cost V 5 bases and J 11 bases, with 16 bases left between them. This CDR3 region has 12 residues. Germline V CDR1 and CDR2: SEHNR, FQNEAQ (reference sequence). In nucleotides, the CDR3 is TGTGCCAGCAGCGACCAGGTTCGGAAGGAGTACTTC. Protein product: CASSDQVRKEYF.

The chain has TRBV15 and TRBJ2-7; TRBD1 agrees at 8 bases. CDR3 length: 13 residues. The trim removed 4 bases at V and 5 bases at J, leaving 4 bases unmatched. The germline V gene has CDR1 LNHNV and CDR2 YYDKDF (reference sequence). The CDR3 spells CATSTGGRNEQYF. The CDR3 DNA reads as TGTGCCACCAGCACAGGGGGCAGGAACGAGCAGTACTTC.

Only one count was recorded for this clone. This chain connects TRBV10-1 to TRBJ2-4, with no clear D. This CDR3 spans 16 amino acids. CDR1 and CDR2 (germline): WNHNN, SYGVQD (reference sequence). Trimming removed 3 bases at V and 1 base at J, with 13 bases between. The CDR3 DNA reads as TGCGCCAGCAGTGACCTCAAGGTCTTTGCCAAAAACATTCAGTACTTC. This codes for CASSDLKVFAKNIQYF.

The sample holds a few counts of this clone. CDR3 sequence (DNA): TGTGCCAGCAGCTTAGGCGGGAGGCCCACAGATACGCAGTATTTT. It is translated as CASSLGGRPTDTQYF. The J gene is TRBJ2-3, the V gene TRBV11-2, with 8 bases lining up with TRBD2. V dropped 1 base and J dropped 2; count of bases not matched to a gene: 2. The germline V gene encodes CDR1 SGHAT and CDR2 FQNNGV. CDR3 length: 15 residues.

The chain recombines TRBV12-5 with TRBJ1-2; 7 positions agree with TRBD1. Germline V gene lookup returns CDR1 LGHNT and CDR2 FRNRAP. V shed 1 base, J shed 4 bases, and the junction held 6 bases outside the gene matches. The CDR3 loop spans 15 amino acids. CDR3 sequence: CASGLGDRPVYGYTF. The CDR3 DNA reads TGTGCTAGTGGTTTGGGGGACAGACCCGTCTATGGCTACACCTTC.

This clone was seen only a few times. The V call is TRBV18, the J call TRBJ1-1, with D maybe TRBD1 (5 bases). Germline lookup yields CDR1 KGHSH and CDR2 LQKENI. CDR3 size: 15 residues. V lost 0 bases and J 4 bases, leaving 12 bases between the germline ends. CDR3 loop: CASSPPGVTSTEAFF. CDR3 DNA: TGTGCCAGCTCACCACCAGGGGTGACGTCCACTGAAGCTTTCTTT.

The chain joins TRBV11-2 to TRBJ1-2, with 10 nucleotides matching TRBD1. Germline values: CDR1 SGHAT, CDR2 FQNNGV. The CDR3 runs to 12 residues. V lost 1 base, J lost 14 bases, and 4 bases stayed unmatched. The chain's CDR3 is CASSLGDRGETF. The CDR3 DNA reads as TGTGCCAGCAGCTTAGGGGACAGGGGAGAAACCTTC.

This chain connects TRBV12-5 to TRBJ2-2; TRBD2 might be the D (5 bases). Germline V CDR1 and CDR2: LGHNT, FRNRAP. Trimming removed 6 bases at V and 4 bases at J, with 9 bases between. This CDR3 has 13 residues. Here the CDR3 DNA reads TGTGCTAGTGGGGAGGTACTCACCGGGGAGCTGTTTTTT. Protein sequence: CASGEVLTGELFF.

J is TRBJ2-7 and V is TRBV19, with TRBD2 matching 12 bases. The germline V gene has CDR1 LNHDA and CDR2 SQIVND (reference sequence). Unmatched junction bases numbered 6, after V lost 5 bases and J lost 1 base. CDR3 length equals 16 residues. CDR3 sequence: CASSSRLAGVSYEQYF. CDR3 coding DNA: TGTGCCAGTAGTTCACGACTAGCGGGAGTTTCCTACGAGCAGTACTTC.

The table lists this clone with a few counts. The chain employs TRBV19 and TRBJ1-3; possibly TRBD1 for D (6 bases). Trimming left V 4 bases short and J 1 base short, with 14 bases between. Germline V gene sequence: CDR1 LNHDA, CDR2 SQIVND (reference sequence). This CDR3 comprises 16 residues. CDR3 residues: CASSTLGGASGNTIYF. CDR3 bases: TGTGCCAGTAGTACCCTAGGGGGGGCATCTGGAAACACCATATATTTT.

The chain is built from TRBV15 and TRBJ1-1, with D possibly being TRBD1 (5 bases). This CDR3 comprises 15 residues. Trimming cost V 1 base and J 4 bases, with 13 bases left between them. CDR1 and CDR2 from the germline V gene are LNHNV and YYDKDF (reference sequence). CDR3: CATSRVGGGTTEAFF. In DNA form, the CDR3 reads TGTGCCACCAGCAGAGTGGGGGGTGGGACCACTGAAGCTTTCTTT.

The chain links TRBV11-2 to TRBJ2-1, with no clear D. The germline CDR1 and CDR2 sequences are SGHAT and FQNNGV. V was clipped by 0 bases and J by 9 bases, with 6 bases between them. The CDR3 length is 12 residues. CDR3 nucleotide sequence: TGTGCCAGCAGCTTAGATAGAATTGAGCAGTTCTTC. Protein: CASSLDRIEQFF.

This clone was counted a few times. This sequence joins TRBV7-9 and TRBJ2-7, with a tentative D call TRBD1 (6 bases). Between the trimmed V and J ends, which lost 1 base and 7 bases, there was a span of 14 bases. The length of the CDR3 is 14 residues. The germline gives CDR1 SEHNR, CDR2 FQNEAQ (reference sequence). CDR3: CASSLGSGDREQYF. The CDR3 bases are TGTGCCAGCAGCTTAGGATCGGGCGACAGGGAGCAGTACTTC.

The V and J genes are TRBV7-3 and TRBJ2-6; D is unclear. The germline V and J ends were trimmed by 2 bases and 9 bases, with 11 bases remaining between them. This CDR3 has 14 amino acids. Germline CDR1 is SGHTA and CDR2 is FQGTGA. CDR3: CASSLDGLSNVLTF. CDR3 nucleotides: TGTGCCAGCAGCTTAGACGGCCTTAGCAACGTCCTGACTTTC. Drawing the rest from reference TRBV7-3 and TRBJ2-6, the complete variable domain is GAGVSQTPSNKVTEKGKYVELRCDPISGHTALYWYRQSLGQGPEFLIYFQGTGAADDSGLPNDRFFAVRPEGSVSTLKIQRTERGDSAVYLCASSLDGLSNVLTFGAGSRLTVL.

This chain connects TRBV15 to TRBJ2-6; D remains ambiguous. The germline V gene has CDR1 LNHNV and CDR2 YYDKDF (reference sequence). CDR3 length equals 13 residues. Trimming took off 6 bases at V and 0 bases at J, with 3 bases between the two ends. The CDR3, as DNA: TGTGCCACCAGGGGCTCTGGGGCCAACGTCCTGACTTTC. Amino acid sequence: CATRGSGANVLTF.

The chain has TRBV5-6 and TRBJ2-5; TRBD2 agrees at 14 bases. The CDR3 runs 15 residues. CDR1 SGHDT and CDR2 YYEEEE come from the germline V gene. After removal of 0 bases from V and 5 bases from J, the junction contained 0 bases not matched to a gene. The CDR3 DNA sequence: TGTGCCAGCAGCTTGGGGACTAGCGGGAGGGAGACCCAGTACTTC. Amino acids: CASSLGTSGRETQYF.

The chain links TRBV18 to TRBJ1-4, with 7 bases aligning to TRBD1. The length of the CDR3 is 17 residues. Per germline, CDR1 KGHSH and CDR2 LQKENI. V shed 6 bases, J shed 6 bases, and the junction held 16 bases outside the gene matches. The CDR3 spells CASSLQRQGRVYEKLFF. For the CDR3, the DNA is TGTGCCAGCTCCCTTCAAAGACAGGGCCGGGTGTATGAAAAACTGTTTTTT.